The TCR beta chain under discussion was sequenced for a study of beta chain features in type 1 diabetes. Study conclusions and caveats: Shortening that was moderate but significant affected the TCRB CDR3s of Type 1 diabetes patients in all four CD4+ subsets.

The investigators reverse transcribed all of the isolated RNA, so they sequenced expressed TCRB transcripts. About 3.6 million reads were obtained on average from naive, central memory and regulatory T cell samples. Here immunoSEQ multiplex PCR was the method, and the copy in TCRdb shows in-frame clones only, minus some. The sample holds 350,000 to 400,000 clones, more than 13% seen once. With regard to this clone: Its antigen is as yet unknown.

Trimming shortened V by 2 bases and J by 2 bases, and 12 bases separated the two germline ends. The CDR3 extends over 14 amino acids. CDR1 and CDR2 from the germline V gene are SQVTM and ANQGSEA. The source of this sequence is a woman between 18 and 29 years old in good health. The source material was naive CD4+ T cells from blood. This chain uses TRBV29-1 with TRBJ1-2; D remains unclear. The CDR3 DNA reads as TGCAGCGTTGAAAGCGCGGCGTCGAACTATGGCTACACCTTC. Protein sequence: CSVESAASNYGYTF.